This TCR beta chain was sequenced in a study of T cells in localized non-small cell lung cancer (dated by TCRdb to between 2020 and 2021). About the study as a whole: The study analyzed T cell repertoires of under 250 early-stage NSCLC patients, comparing tumors and uninvolved tumor-adjacent lungs. The cohort comprised a few hundred treatment-naïve NSCLC patients with resected, localized lung tumors. NSCLC patients had a mean age of approximately 70 years, and more than 120 were male and 85 to 110 female. Results and caveats for the whole study, not just this receptor: Of the top 100 tumor clones, a median of roughly 53 were detected in paired uninvolved adjacent lung; under 30 were also among that lung's top 100. Longer overall survival was associated with higher T cell density in blood, whereas shorter survival was associated with higher clonality in adjacent lung. Because multi-region tumor sequencing was not performed, intratumor heterogeneity could not be ruled out. Uninvolved tumor-adjacent lung showed the highest T cell clonality, higher than tumor, which suggests more focused antigenic responses in the adjacent lung. Because of the exploratory design, TCR variables were selected using unadjusted p-values without false-discovery rate correction.

Ends trimmed: V by 11 bases, J by 2 bases; bases unmatched to a gene: 8. CDR1 SNHLY and CDR2 FYNNEI were looked up in the germline V gene. The CDR3, from cysteine to phenylalanine, totals 14 residues. Only CDR3 DNA remains: 42 bases, in frame from the first base. At diagnosis, peripheral blood, uninvolved tumor-adjacent lung and tumor were collected and stored as a combination of fresh-frozen and FFPE material. Blood samples were analyzed as peripheral blood mononuclear cells for TCR repertoire profiling. The immunoSEQ Assay was used to sequence TCR beta CDR3 regions from DNA. The original pipeline was this. T cell density was computed as TCR beta template counts normalized to usable DNA estimated by amplifying housekeeping genes. Richness was estimated with the preseqR package, extrapolating to 400,000 templates for PBMC samples and 120,000 templates for tissue samples. Clonality was defined as one minus Pielou's evenness. Tissue-enriched TCRs were identified through differential abundance testing performed on productive amino-acid clonotypes, with a minimum total count of 5 and an alpha of 0.1. The Jaccard Index and the Morisita Overlap Index were used to measure repertoire overlap between compartments. TCR beta CDR3s were clustered by GLIPH together with public tetramer-defined viral CDR3s, and at least three viral sequences plus V-gene enrichment were required for viral motifs. Held by TCRdb, this immuneACCESS table contains in-frame sequences only and omits some clones. Under half of the omission traces to an unresolved V gene where checked; the cause of the rest is unknown. That table furnishes V, J and clone size, whereas the DNA furnished D and trimming. Recorded for this sample are roughly 67,000 clones; 84% of them occurred a single time. Around an eighth of the sample belongs to the ten largest clones.

To note about this clone: Its antigen remains unidentified. Per-base qualities were not stored, and no clone one base away is much larger.

The V and J segments used are TRBV2 and TRBJ2-2, with 7 junctional bases fitting TRBD1. The sequencing used peripheral blood, collected before any cancer treatment. This TCR derives from a female donor over 55 with stage I lung adenocarcinoma. The DNA reads TGTGCCGCTAAGACAGGGCGAAACACCGGGGAGCTGTTTTTT. This translates into CAAKTGRNTGELFF.